The present TCR beta chain was sequenced within a study of neurological immune-mediated disorders. This clonotype was detected ten times or more. From the 5' RACE reads, TCRdb called clonotypes with MiXCR, one entry per CDR3 protein. The sample contains approximately 48,000 distinct CDR3 sequences, about 15% of which appear only once. J gave up 3 bases and V 0 bases, and 6 bases lay outside the gene matches. In germline, CDR1 is DFQATT, CDR2 SNEGSKA (reference sequence). The CDR3 covers 15 residues. Sequences were obtained from PBMCs. The chain carries TRBV20-1 and TRBJ2-7, with 9 bases aligning to TRBD2. This receptor was taken from a man aged 55 to 70 in good health. CDR3 sequence: CSARDLLAGLYEQYF. CDR3 sequence (DNA): TGCAGTGCTAGAGACCTCCTAGCGGGGCTCTACGAGCAGTACTTC.